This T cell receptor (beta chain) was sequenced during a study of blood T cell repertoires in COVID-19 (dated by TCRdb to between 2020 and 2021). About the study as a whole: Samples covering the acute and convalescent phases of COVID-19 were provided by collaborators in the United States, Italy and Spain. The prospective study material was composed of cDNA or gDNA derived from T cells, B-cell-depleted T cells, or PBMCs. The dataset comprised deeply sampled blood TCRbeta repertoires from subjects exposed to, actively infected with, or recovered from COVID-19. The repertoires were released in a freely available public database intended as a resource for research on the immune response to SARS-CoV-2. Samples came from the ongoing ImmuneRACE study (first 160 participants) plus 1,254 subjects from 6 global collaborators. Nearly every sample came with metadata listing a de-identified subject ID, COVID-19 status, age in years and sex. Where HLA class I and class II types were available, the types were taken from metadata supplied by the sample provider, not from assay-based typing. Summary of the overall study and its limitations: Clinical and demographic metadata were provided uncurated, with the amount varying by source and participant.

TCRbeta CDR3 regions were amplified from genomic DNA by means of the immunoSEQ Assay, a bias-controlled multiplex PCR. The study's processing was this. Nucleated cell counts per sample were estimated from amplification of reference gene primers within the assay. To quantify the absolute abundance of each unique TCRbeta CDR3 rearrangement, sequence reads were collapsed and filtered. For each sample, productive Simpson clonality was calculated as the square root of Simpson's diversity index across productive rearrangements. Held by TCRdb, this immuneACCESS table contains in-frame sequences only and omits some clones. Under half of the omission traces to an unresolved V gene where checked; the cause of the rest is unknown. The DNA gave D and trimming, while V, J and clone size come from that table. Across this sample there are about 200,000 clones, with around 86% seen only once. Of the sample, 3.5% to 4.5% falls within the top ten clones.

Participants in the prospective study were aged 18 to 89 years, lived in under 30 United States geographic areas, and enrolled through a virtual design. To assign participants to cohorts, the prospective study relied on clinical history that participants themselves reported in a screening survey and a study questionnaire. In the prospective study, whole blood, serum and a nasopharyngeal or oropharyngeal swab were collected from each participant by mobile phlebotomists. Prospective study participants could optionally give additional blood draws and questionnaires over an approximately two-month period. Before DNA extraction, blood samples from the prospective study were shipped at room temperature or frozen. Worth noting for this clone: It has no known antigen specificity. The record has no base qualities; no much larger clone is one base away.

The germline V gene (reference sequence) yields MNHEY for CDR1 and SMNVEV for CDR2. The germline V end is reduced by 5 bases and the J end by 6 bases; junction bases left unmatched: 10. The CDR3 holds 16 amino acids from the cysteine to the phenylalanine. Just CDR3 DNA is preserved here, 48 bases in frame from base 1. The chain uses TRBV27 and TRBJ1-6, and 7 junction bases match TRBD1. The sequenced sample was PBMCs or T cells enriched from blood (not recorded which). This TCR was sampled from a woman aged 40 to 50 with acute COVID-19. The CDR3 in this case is CASSRTGRSGNSPLHF. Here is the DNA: TGTGCCAGCAGTAGGACAGGCCGGTCGGGTAATTCACCCCTCCACTTT.